This record covers a single T cell receptor (beta chain). Its matching antigen is unknown. These data originate in a study of OX40 agonist ivuxolimab in advanced cancers. Study-level information: Ivuxolimab doses were 0.01, 0.1, 0.3, 1.5, 3 or 10 mg/kg every 2 weeks. The mean age was roughly 60 years, ranging from 23 to 79, with 65% to 85% of participants male. General study results and limits: Dose levels from 0.1 to 3.0 mg/kg saw CD4+ and CD8+ blood T cells expand clonally by week 6.

Only in-frame clones appear in the TCRdb table, and some are missing; sequencing was by immunoSEQ multiplex PCR. Among around 47,000 clones listed, 84% were seen once. Germline CDR1 and CDR2: SEHNR and FQNEAQ (reference sequence). The ends were cut back, 4 bases at V and 3 bases at J, with 4 bases in the middle. This CDR3 has 11 residues. This sequence originates from an adult with an advanced solid tumor such as melanoma, head and neck, liver or kidney cancer. Sequencing used CD4+ or CD8+ T cells sorted from blood, obtained in a trial of the OX40 agonist ivuxolimab. The chain links TRBV7-9 to TRBJ2-7; D is unresolved. The CDR3 spells CASSSFYEQYF. The DNA of the CDR3 is TGTGCCAGCAGCTCGTTCTACGAGCAGTACTTC.